This TCR beta chain was found in a study of ipilimumab plus nivolumab after autologous stem cell transplantation. In the case of this clone: Its antigen remains unidentified.

Losses at the gene ends were 6 bases for V and 5 bases for J; bases not matched to a gene: 6. The CDR3 loop spans 14 amino acids. Looked up from germline, CDR1 is SGDLS and CDR2 is YYNGEE. Study-wide results and limits: TCR repertoire, Treg phenotype and gut microbiota reportedly support more study of this approach.

Sequencing used immunoSEQ multiplex PCR; TCRdb keeps in-frame clones, though not all of them. The data hold around 20,000 clones, with roughly 70% observed a single time. Patients got ipilimumab 1 mg/kg beginning 14 to 28 days post-transplant. The V gene is TRBV9, the J gene TRBJ2-2, with 8 bases fitting TRBD1. The sequencing used PBMCs, collected in a trial of ipilimumab plus nivolumab as post-transplant consolidation. The TCR comes from a male donor with diffuse large B-cell lymphoma. The CDR3 nucleotides read TGTGCCAGCAAGAACAGGGGGGAAACCGGGGAGCTGTTTTTT. This translates into CASKNRGETGELFF. Variable domain in full (rest from reference TRBV9 and TRBJ2-2): DSGVTQTPKHLITATGQRVTLRCSPRSGDLSVYWYQQSLDQGLQFLIQYYNGEERAKGNILERFSAQQFPDLHSELNLSSLELGDSALYFCASKNRGETGELFFGEGSRLTVL.